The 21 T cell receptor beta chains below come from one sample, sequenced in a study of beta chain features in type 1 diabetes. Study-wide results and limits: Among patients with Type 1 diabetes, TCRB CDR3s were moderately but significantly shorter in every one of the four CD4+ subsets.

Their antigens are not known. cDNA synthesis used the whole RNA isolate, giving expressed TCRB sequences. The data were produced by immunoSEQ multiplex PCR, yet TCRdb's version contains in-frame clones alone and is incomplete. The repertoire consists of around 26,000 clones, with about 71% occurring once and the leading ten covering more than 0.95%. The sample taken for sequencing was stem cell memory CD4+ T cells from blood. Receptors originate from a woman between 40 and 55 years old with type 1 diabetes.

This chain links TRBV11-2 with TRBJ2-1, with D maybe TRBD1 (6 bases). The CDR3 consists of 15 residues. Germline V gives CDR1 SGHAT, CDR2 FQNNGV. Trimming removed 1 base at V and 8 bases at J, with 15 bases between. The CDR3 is CASSLAAQGTDEQFF. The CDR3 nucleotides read TGTGCCAGCAGCTTAGCGGCACAGGGAACCGATGAGCAGTTCTTC.

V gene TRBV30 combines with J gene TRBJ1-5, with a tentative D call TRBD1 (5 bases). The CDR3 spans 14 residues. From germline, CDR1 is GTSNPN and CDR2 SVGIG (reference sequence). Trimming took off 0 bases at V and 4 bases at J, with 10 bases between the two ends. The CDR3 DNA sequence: TGTGCCTGGAGTGTCGGGGGAGGGAATCAGCCCCAGCATTTT. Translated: CAWSVGGGNQPQHF.

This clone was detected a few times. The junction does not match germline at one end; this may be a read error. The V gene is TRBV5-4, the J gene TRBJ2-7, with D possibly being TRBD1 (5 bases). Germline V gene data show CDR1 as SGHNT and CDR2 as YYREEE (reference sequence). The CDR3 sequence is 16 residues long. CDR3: CASSQDPRQGTFEQYF. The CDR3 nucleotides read TGCGCCAGCAGCCAAGATCCGAGGCAGGGTACGTTCGAGCAGTACTTC.

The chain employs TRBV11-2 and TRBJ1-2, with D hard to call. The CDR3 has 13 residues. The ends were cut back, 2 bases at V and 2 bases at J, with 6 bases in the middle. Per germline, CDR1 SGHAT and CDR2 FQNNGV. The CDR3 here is CASSLNLNYGYTF. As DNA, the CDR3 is TGTGCCAGCAGCTTAAATCTGAACTATGGCTACACCTTC. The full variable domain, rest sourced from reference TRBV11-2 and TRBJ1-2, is EAGVAQSPRYKIIEKRQSVAFWCNPISGHATLYWYQQILGQGPKLLIQFQNNGVVDDSQLPKDRFSAERLKGVDSTLKIQPAKLEDSAVYLCASSLNLNYGYTFGSGTRLTVV.

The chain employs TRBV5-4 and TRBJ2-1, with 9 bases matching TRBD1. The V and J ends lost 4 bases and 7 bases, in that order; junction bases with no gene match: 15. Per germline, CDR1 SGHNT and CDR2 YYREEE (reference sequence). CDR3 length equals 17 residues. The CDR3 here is CASSPPPGQGMSNEQFF. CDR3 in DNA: TGTGCCAGCAGCCCTCCCCCGGGACAGGGTATGTCGAATGAGCAGTTCTTC.

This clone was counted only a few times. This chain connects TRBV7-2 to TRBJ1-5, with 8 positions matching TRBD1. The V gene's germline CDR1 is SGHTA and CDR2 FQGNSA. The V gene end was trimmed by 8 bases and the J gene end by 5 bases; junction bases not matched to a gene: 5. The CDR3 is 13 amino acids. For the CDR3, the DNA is TGTGCCAGCGCGACAGGGGATCATCAGCCCCAGCATTTT. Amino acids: CASATGDHQPQHF.

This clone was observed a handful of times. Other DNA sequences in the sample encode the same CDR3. CDR3 sequence (DNA): TGTGCCAGCAGCTTTCGCGGGAGCACAGATACGCAGTATTTT. Protein: CASSFRGSTDTQYF. The V call is TRBV5-4, the J call TRBJ2-3, with TRBD2 as a possible D gene (5 bases). The CDR3 is 14 residues long. Trimming left V 2 bases short and J 0 bases short, with 7 bases between. Germline V CDR1 and CDR2: SGHNT, YYREEE (reference sequence).

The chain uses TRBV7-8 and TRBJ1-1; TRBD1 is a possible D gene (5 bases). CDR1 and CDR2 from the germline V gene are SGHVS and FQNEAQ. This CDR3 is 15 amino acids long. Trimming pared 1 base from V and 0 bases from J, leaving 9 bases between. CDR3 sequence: CASSLGSGLNTEAFF. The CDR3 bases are TGTGCCAGCAGCTTAGGTTCAGGGTTGAACACTGAAGCTTTCTTT. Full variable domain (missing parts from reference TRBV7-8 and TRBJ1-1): GAGVSQSPRYKVAKRGQDVALRCDPISGHVSLFWYQQALGQGPEFLTYFQNEAQLDKSGLPSDRFFAERPEGSVSTLKIQRTQQEDSAVYLCASSLGSGLNTEAFFGQGTRLTVV.

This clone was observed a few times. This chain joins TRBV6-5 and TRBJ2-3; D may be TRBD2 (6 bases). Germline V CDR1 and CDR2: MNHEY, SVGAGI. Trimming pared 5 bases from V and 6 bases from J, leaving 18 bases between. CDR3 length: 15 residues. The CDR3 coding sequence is TGTGCCAGCAGTCGGGACTCCACTCTACAGGATACGCAGTATTTT. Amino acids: CASSRDSTLQDTQYF.

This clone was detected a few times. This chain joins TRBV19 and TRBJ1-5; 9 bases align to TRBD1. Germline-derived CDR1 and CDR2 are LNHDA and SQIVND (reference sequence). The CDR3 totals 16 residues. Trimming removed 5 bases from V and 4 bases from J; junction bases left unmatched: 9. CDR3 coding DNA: TGTGCCAGTAGTCCAGGGACAGGGCGAGGGAATCAGCCCCAGCATTTT. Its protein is CASSPGTGRGNQPQHF.

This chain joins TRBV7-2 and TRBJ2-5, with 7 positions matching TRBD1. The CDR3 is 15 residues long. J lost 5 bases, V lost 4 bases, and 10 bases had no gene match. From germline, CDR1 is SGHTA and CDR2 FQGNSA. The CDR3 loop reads CASSWGQMGRETQYF. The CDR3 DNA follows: TGTGCCAGCAGCTGGGGACAGATGGGCCGGGAGACCCAGTACTTC.

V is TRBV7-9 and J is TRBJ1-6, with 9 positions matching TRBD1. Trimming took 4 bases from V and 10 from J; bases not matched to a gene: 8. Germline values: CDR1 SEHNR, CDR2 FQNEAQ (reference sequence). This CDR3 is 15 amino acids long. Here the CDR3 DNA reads TGTGCCAGCAGCTCCTCCGGGACAGGGTTGTCACCCCTCCACTTT. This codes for CASSSSGTGLSPLHF.

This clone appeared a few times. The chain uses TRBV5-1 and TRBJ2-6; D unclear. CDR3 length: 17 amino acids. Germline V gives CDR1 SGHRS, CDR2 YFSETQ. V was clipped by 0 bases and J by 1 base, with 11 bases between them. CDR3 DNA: TGCGCCAGCAGCTTGGTGCAGGCCCTATCTGGGGCCAACGTCCTGACTTTC. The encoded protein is CASSLVQALSGANVLTF.

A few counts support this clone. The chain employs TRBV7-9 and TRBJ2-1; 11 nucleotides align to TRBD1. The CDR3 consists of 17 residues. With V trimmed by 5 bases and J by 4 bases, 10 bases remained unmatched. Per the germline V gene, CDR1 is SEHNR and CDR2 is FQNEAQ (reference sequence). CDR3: CASSPIPGTGGYNEQFF. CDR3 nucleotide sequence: TGTGCCAGCAGCCCGATACCTGGGACAGGGGGATACAATGAGCAGTTCTTC.

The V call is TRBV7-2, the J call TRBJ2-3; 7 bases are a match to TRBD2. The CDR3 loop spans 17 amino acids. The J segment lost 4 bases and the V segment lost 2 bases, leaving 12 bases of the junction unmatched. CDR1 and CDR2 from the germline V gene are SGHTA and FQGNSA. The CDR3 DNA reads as TGTGCCAGCAGCTTAAGCCCCCAGGGCGCGGGGGCAGATACGCAGTATTTT. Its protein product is CASSLSPQGAGADTQYF.

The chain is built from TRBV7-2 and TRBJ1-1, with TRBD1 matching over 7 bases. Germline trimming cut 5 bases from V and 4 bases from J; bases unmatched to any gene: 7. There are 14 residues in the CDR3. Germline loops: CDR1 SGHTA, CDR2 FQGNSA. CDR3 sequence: CASSTDRVVTEAFF. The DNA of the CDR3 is TGTGCCAGCAGCACTGACAGGGTAGTCACTGAAGCTTTCTTT. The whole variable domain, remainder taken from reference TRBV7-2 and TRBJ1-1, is GAGVSQSPSNKVTEKGKDVELRCDPISGHTALYWYRQSLGQGLEFLIYFQGNSAPDKSGLPSDRFSAERTGGSVSTLTIQRTQQEDSAVYLCASSTDRVVTEAFFGQGTRLTVV.

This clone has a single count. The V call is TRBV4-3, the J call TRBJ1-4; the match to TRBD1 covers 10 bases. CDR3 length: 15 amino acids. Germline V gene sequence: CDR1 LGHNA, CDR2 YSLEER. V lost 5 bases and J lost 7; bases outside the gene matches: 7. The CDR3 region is CASSFTGTGVEKLFF. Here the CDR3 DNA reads TGCGCCAGCAGCTTCACCGGGACAGGGGTTGAAAAACTGTTTTTT.

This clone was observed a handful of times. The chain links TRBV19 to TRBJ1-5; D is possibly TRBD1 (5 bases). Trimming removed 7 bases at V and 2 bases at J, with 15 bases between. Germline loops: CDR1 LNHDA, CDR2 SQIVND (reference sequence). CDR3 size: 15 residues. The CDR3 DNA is TGTGCCAGTATGGGCTCGGGGGGGGGCAATCAGCCCCAGCATTTT. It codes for CASMGSGGGNQPQHF.

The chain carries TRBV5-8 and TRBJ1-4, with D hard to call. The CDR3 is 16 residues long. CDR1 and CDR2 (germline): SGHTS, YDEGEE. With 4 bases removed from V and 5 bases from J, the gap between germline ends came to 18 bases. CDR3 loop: CASSPRGPERNEKLFF. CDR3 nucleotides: TGTGCCAGCAGCCCCCGCGGGCCTGAAAGGAATGAAAAACTGTTTTTT.

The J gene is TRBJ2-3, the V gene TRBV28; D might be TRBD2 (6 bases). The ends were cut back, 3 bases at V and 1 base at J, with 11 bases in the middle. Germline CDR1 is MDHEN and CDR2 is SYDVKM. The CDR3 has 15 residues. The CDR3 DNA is TGTGCCAGCAGTTTCCGGCGGGGTGGCACAGATACGCAGTATTTT. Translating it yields CASSFRRGGTDTQYF.

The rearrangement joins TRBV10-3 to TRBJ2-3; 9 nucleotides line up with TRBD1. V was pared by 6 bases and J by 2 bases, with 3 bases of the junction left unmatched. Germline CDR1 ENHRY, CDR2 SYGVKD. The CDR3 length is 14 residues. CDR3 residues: CAIRTGGFTDTQYF. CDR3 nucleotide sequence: TGTGCCATCAGGACAGGGGGATTCACAGATACGCAGTATTTT.